These 22 T cell receptor beta chains came from one sample sequenced in a study of T-cell memory formation after mild COVID-19. TCRdb ran MiXCR on the 5' RACE reads and lists one entry per CDR3 protein. The data hold 350,000 or so distinct CDR3 sequences, with less than 25% observed a single time. Sequencing input: PBMCs or a T cell subset sorted from them (not recorded which). The receptors derive from a man between 18 and 35 years old who had mild COVID-19 (a few samples of this study predate the infection). Cell type and time point are not known.

The rearrangement joins TRBV6-4 to TRBJ2-7; unclear D gene. V lost 6 bases and J lost 3, with 9 bases in between. Per the germline V gene, CDR1 is MRHNA and CDR2 is SNTAGT. The length of the CDR3 is 12 residues. CDR3 DNA: TGTGCCAGCAGGGGCTCTGGCTACGAGCAGTACGTC. This gives the protein CASRGSGYEQYV.

V and J are TRBV4-1 and TRBJ2-2; TRBD1 matches at 7 bases. Germline loops: CDR1 MGHRA, CDR2 YSYEKL. The CDR3 length is 15 residues. J was trimmed by 5 bases and V by 0 bases; bases with no gene match: 3. CDR3 DNA sequence: TGCGCCAGCAGCCAAGAGGGGACAGAGACCGGGGAGCTGTTTTTT. Translating gives CASSQEGTETGELFF.

This chain uses TRBV5-5 with TRBJ1-2, with TRBD1 identical over 7 bases. Germline values: CDR1 SGHKS, CDR2 YYEKEE (reference sequence). The CDR3 has 14 amino acids. Germline trimming cut 4 bases from V and 0 bases from J; bases unmatched to any gene: 3. CDR3: CASSRQGPNYGYTF. The CDR3 DNA sequence: TGTGCCAGCAGCCGACAGGGACCTAACTATGGCTACACCTTC.

This chain uses TRBV5-4 with TRBJ1-2, with 7 bases aligning to TRBD1. With 3 bases clipped from V and 2 bases from J, the junction kept 4 bases outside the gene matches. Germline CDR1 is SGHNT and CDR2 is YYREEE (reference sequence). CDR3 length equals 14 residues. CDR3 region: CASSSGGQNYGYTF. CDR3 nucleotides: TGTGCCAGCAGCTCAGGGGGGCAGAACTATGGCTACACCTTC.

CDR3: CASSSVGTRDEQFF. CDR3 sequence (DNA): TGTGCCAGCAGCTCGGTCGGGACACGCGATGAGCAGTTCTTC. V usage is TRBV7-2 and J usage is TRBJ2-1; weak D call: TRBD1 (6 bases). Germline CDR1 is SGHTA and CDR2 is FQGNSA. CDR3 length equals 14 residues. V lost 4 bases and J 8 bases, leaving 15 bases between the germline ends.

The chain joins TRBV7-2 to TRBJ2-5; D may match TRBD1 or TRBD2 (5 bases each). V was clipped by 8 bases and J by 4 bases, with 11 bases between them. Germline-derived CDR1 and CDR2 are SGHTA and FQGNSA. This CDR3 is built from 12 residues. CDR3 nucleotide sequence: TGTGCCAGCCATGGGGGAATAGAGACCCAGTACTTC. Protein sequence: CASHGGIETQYF.

The CDR3 coding sequence is TGCAGCGGCGGACTAGCGGGAGGTGAGCAGTTCTTC. Translation: CSGGLAGGEQFF. J is TRBJ2-1 and V is TRBV29-1, with TRBD2 matching over 14 bases. Germline CDR1 SQVTM, CDR2 ANQGSEA. The CDR3 consists of 12 residues. V lost 7 bases to trimming and J lost 9 bases; unmatched junction nucleotides: 2.

This clonotype was seen more than once but under ten times. The genes are TRBV5-1 and TRBJ1-1; 9 positions match TRBD1. This CDR3 region has 14 residues. Germline values: CDR1 SGHRS, CDR2 YFSETQ. V was pared by 0 bases and J by 5 bases, with 2 bases of the junction left unmatched. CDR3 in amino acids: CASSLDRGLTEAFF. For the CDR3, the DNA is TGCGCCAGCAGCTTGGACAGGGGGCTAACTGAAGCTTTCTTT.

This clonotype was observed a few times. The rearrangement joins TRBV6-5 to TRBJ2-2, with TRBD2 identical over 11 bases. Per germline, CDR1 MNHEY and CDR2 SVGAGI. The CDR3 runs 17 residues. V shed 0 bases and J 0 bases; nucleotides not matched to a gene: 0. The CDR3, as DNA: TGTGCCAGCAGTTACTCGACTAGCGGGGCGAACACCGGGGAGCTGTTTTTT. This translates into CASSYSTSGANTGELFF.

In the case of this clonotype: This may come from a read error, since a much larger clone is one base off. The chain carries TRBV10-3 and TRBJ2-5; D remains unclear. The germline gives CDR1 ENHRY, CDR2 SYGVKD. This CDR3 comprises 12 residues. The CDR3 loop is CAISEQQETKYF. DNA for the CDR3: TGTGCCATCAGTGAGCAACAAGAGACCAAGTACTTC.

In this sample, this clonotype turned up a few times. This chain connects TRBV7-9 to TRBJ1-1; D is unresolved. The germline V and J ends were trimmed by 7 bases and 1 base, with 7 bases remaining between them. Germline V gives CDR1 SEHNR, CDR2 FQNEAQ (reference sequence). The CDR3 sequence is 12 residues long. The CDR3 loop reads CASTLENTEAFF. In DNA form, the CDR3 reads TGTGCCAGCACCCTCGAGAACACTGAAGCTTTCTTT.

V and J are TRBV3-1 and TRBJ2-7, with a weak D call TRBD2 (6 bases). CDR3 length equals 13 residues. Trimming left V 1 base short and J 3 bases short, with 7 bases between. Germline CDR1 and CDR2: LGHDT and YNNKEL (reference sequence). CDR3 in amino acids: CASSQGAGYEQYV. The CDR3 DNA reads as TGTGCCAGCAGCCAAGGAGCGGGCTACGAGCAGTACGTC.

This clonotype turned up a few times. The rearrangement joins TRBV10-3 to TRBJ2-4; perhaps D is TRBD1 or TRBD2 (6 bases each). The CDR3 runs 15 residues. Germline V gene sequence: CDR1 ENHRY, CDR2 SYGVKD. Trimming took 6 bases from V and 7 from J, leaving 19 bases between them. This chain's CDR3 is CAISALVQGRNIQYF. CDR3 coding DNA: TGTGCCATCAGCGCGCTTGTTCAGGGGAGGAACATTCAGTACTTC.

This clonotype has a count of ten or more. The chain links TRBV5-1 to TRBJ2-5; D tentatively fits TRBD1 or TRBD2 (5 bases each). This CDR3 region has 13 residues. V was shortened by 1 base and J by 3 bases, with 7 bases between the two germline ends. The V gene's germline CDR1 is SGHRS and CDR2 YFSETQ. This CDR3 is CASSLRGEETQYF. CDR3 bases: TGCGCCAGCAGCTTGAGAGGGGAAGAGACCCAGTACTTC.

The rearrangement links TRBV7-3 to TRBJ2-2, with D possibly being TRBD1 (7 bases). Germline V lookup: CDR1 SGHTA, CDR2 FQGTGA. This CDR3 spans 16 amino acids. V was pared by 3 bases and J by 10 bases, with 21 bases between. The CDR3 DNA reads TGTGCCAGCAGCTTGCTCGGGGGACAGACAACGGAGGAGCTGTTTTTT. It codes for CASSLLGGQTTEELFF.

The chain has TRBV7-2 and TRBJ2-3; no definite D call. The CDR3 extends over 16 amino acids. CDR1 and CDR2 from the germline V gene are SGHTA and FQGNSA. Trimming took 5 bases from V and 4 from J, leaving 19 bases between them. The CDR3 region is CASSQTPPTLPDTQYF. Written as DNA, the CDR3 is TGTGCCAGCAGCCAGACCCCCCCCACCCTGCCAGATACGCAGTATTTT.

This clonotype was detected many times. The chain combines TRBV5-1 with TRBJ2-7; TRBD2 matches 7 bases. The CDR3 is 15 amino acids. Germline V gives CDR1 SGHRS, CDR2 YFSETQ. V lost 2 bases and J lost 3; bases outside the gene matches: 8. The chain's CDR3 is CASSFTGLRSYEQYF. The CDR3 bases are TGCGCCAGCAGCTTTACGGGACTACGAAGCTACGAGCAGTACTTC.

The chain carries TRBV7-9 and TRBJ1-3; D ambiguous. CDR3 length: 13 residues. Trimming stripped 1 base from V and 9 bases from J, with 10 bases between. Germline V gives CDR1 SEHNR, CDR2 FQNEAQ (reference sequence). CDR3 nucleotide sequence: TGTGCCAGCAGCTTAGAACAGTCGGGCACCATATATTTT. Residues: CASSLEQSGTIYF.

The chain joins TRBV18 to TRBJ2-7; 11 nucleotides agree with TRBD1. Germline V CDR1 and CDR2: KGHSH, LQKENI. The CDR3 is made up of 15 amino acids. The V segment lost 4 bases and the J segment 2 bases; nucleotides outside the gene matches: 4. The CDR3 bases are TGTGCCAGCTCACTGGGACAGGGGGTGGCCTACGAGCAGTACTTC. Its protein is CASSLGQGVAYEQYF.

This clonotype was detected a few times. CDR3 sequence (DNA): TGTGCCAGTAGTACCCCCCCCGGGGAGCTGTTTTTT. It specifies CASSTPPGELFF. This chain links TRBV19 with TRBJ2-2, with D uncertain. The V gene lost 4 bases and the J gene lost 6 bases, with 6 bases spanning the gap. There are 12 residues in the CDR3. Germline V gene data show CDR1 as LNHDA and CDR2 as SQIVND (reference sequence). The whole variable domain, filled in from reference TRBV19 and TRBJ2-2, reads DGGITQSPKYLFRKEGQNVTLSCEQNLNHDAMYWYRQDPGQGLRLIYYSQIVNDFQKGDIAEGYSVSREKKESFPLTVTSAQKNPTAFYLCASSTPPGELFFGEGSRLTVL.

The gene calls are TRBV6-6 and TRBJ2-3; either TRBD1 or TRBD2 may fit D (7 bases each). The CDR3 is 16 residues long. V lost 2 bases and J lost 3, with 15 bases in between. Germline CDR1 reads MNHNY; CDR2 reads SVGAGI (reference sequence). The CDR3 loop reads CASSYEQGRVTDTQYF. In DNA form, the CDR3 reads TGTGCCAGCAGTTACGAACAGGGGAGGGTTACAGATACGCAGTATTTT.

This clonotype was observed a handful of times. The rearrangement links TRBV12-3 or TRBV12-4 to TRBJ2-7; weak D call: TRBD2 (6 bases). V lost 2 bases, J lost 6 bases, and 14 bases lay in between. CDR3 length equals 14 residues. DNA for the CDR3: TGTGCCAGCAGTTTAAGATGTTGGGACTCCGAGCAGTACGTC. Translating gives CASSLRCWDSEQYV.